What follows are 17 T cell receptor beta chains derived from one specimen sequenced in a study of PD-1 blockade in classical Hodgkin lymphoma. Brentuximab vedotin exposure varied, and every patient relapsed after autologous stem cell transplantation. Magnetic depletion of unwanted cells isolated CD4+ T cells from thawed PBMCs. TCRdb's copy holds only in-frame clones and misses some; the assay was immunoSEQ multiplex PCR. The sample comprises 15,000 or so clones, around four fifths of which are singletons, and 1% rests with the top ten. The material sequenced was CD4+ T cells from blood, taken at baseline. All receptors derive from a human donor with classical Hodgkin lymphoma.

The CDR3 nucleotides read TGTGCCAGCCGAACCTGGGACACTGAAGCTTTCTTT. Translating gives CASRTWDTEAFF. The chain carries TRBV25-1 and TRBJ1-1; D not resolved. The CDR3 runs 12 residues. CDR1 is MGHDK and CDR2 is SYGVNS in the germline V gene. V lost 8 bases and J lost 3, with 10 bases in between.

The rearrangement joins TRBV28 to TRBJ1-5, with D maybe TRBD1 (5 bases). Trimming took 1 base from V and 1 from J, leaving 11 bases between them. Germline V gene data show CDR1 as MDHEN and CDR2 as SYDVKM. This CDR3 comprises 16 residues. The CDR3 loop reads CASSLSWQGSNQPQHF. Written as DNA, the CDR3 is TGTGCCAGCAGTTTATCCTGGCAGGGAAGCAATCAGCCCCAGCATTTT.

This clone occurred once. This chain joins TRBV11-2 and TRBJ1-2; D gene ambiguous. Between the trimmed V and J ends, which lost 3 bases and 5 bases, there was a span of 16 bases. Germline CDR1 is SGHAT and CDR2 is FQNNGV. The CDR3 runs 15 residues. The CDR3, as DNA: TGTGCCAGCAGCTTTGTCCCGGGGAGTGGGTATGGCTACACCTTC. Residues: CASSFVPGSGYGYTF.

V and J are TRBV9 and TRBJ2-3; 10 bases are a match to TRBD2. Germline V lookup: CDR1 SGDLS, CDR2 YYNGEE. The V gene end was trimmed by 2 bases and the J gene end by 0 bases; junction bases not matched to a gene: 3. The CDR3 is 16 amino acids. The CDR3 loop reads CASSVTSGISTDTQYF. DNA for the CDR3: TGTGCCAGCAGCGTTACTAGCGGGATTAGCACAGATACGCAGTATTTT. Full variable domain (remainder filled in from reference TRBV9 and TRBJ2-3): DSGVTQTPKHLITATGQRVTLRCSPRSGDLSVYWYQQSLDQGLQFLIQYYNGEERAKGNILERFSAQQFPDLHSELNLSSLELGDSALYFCASSVTSGISTDTQYFGPGTRLTVL.

J is TRBJ1-1 and V is TRBV6-1; 7 bases fit TRBD1. The CDR3 length is 13 residues. Germline V CDR1 and CDR2: MNHNS, SASEGT. The V segment lost 6 bases and the J segment 3 bases; nucleotides outside the gene matches: 4. The CDR3 DNA reads TGTGCCAGCAGGACAGGGACTCACACTGAAGCTTTCTTT. This codes for CASRTGTHTEAFF.

This chain uses TRBV28 with TRBJ2-3; 8 bases are shared with TRBD2. J was trimmed by 4 bases and V by 4 bases; bases with no gene match: 10. CDR3 length: 16 amino acids. Germline V gene sequence: CDR1 MDHEN, CDR2 SYDVKM. In nucleotides, the CDR3 is TGTGCCAGCAGTTCCCGGGGTAGCGGGAATCCAGATACGCAGTATTTT. Encoded protein: CASSSRGSGNPDTQYF.

The chain has TRBV9 and TRBJ1-5; 8 nucleotides agree with TRBD1. Germline lookup yields CDR1 SGDLS and CDR2 YYNGEE. Trimming at V came to 4 bases and at J to 6 bases, leaving 9 bases not matched to a gene. The CDR3 is 15 residues long. Here the CDR3 DNA reads TGTGCCAGCAGCCAAGGACAGGGTTTGGCTCAGCCCCAGCATTTT. Translating it yields CASSQGQGLAQPQHF.

This sequence joins TRBV30 and TRBJ2-3; TRBD1 matches 7 bases. J gave up 0 bases and V 3 bases, and 9 bases lay outside the gene matches. The CDR3 runs to 16 residues. The germline V gene encodes CDR1 GTSNPN and CDR2 SVGIG (reference sequence). The CDR3 DNA reads as TGTGCCTGGAGCCTAGGACAGGCCGAGAGCACAGATACGCAGTATTTT. Its protein product is CAWSLGQAESTDTQYF.

This CDR3 is CASSANSGGVGSPLHF. In nucleotides, the CDR3 is TGTGCCAGCAGCGCTAACTCGGGGGGGGTTGGCTCACCCCTCCACTTT. The chain is built from TRBV5-4 and TRBJ1-6; D is possibly TRBD1 (5 bases). Germline assignment: CDR1 SGHNT and CDR2 YYREEE (reference sequence). V dropped 4 bases and J dropped 10 bases, with 21 bases sitting between them. CDR3 length: 16 amino acids.

V usage is TRBV7-2 and J usage is TRBJ2-3; the match to TRBD1 covers 9 bases. V trimming: 3 bases; J trimming: 6 bases; junction bases outside the gene matches: 4. The CDR3 runs to 14 residues. Germline V gene sequence: CDR1 SGHTA, CDR2 FQGNSA. CDR3 nucleotide sequence: TGTGCCAGCAGCTTCGACAGGGGGATGGATACGCAGTATTTT. Amino acid sequence: CASSFDRGMDTQYF.

V usage is TRBV11-3 and J usage is TRBJ2-2; D perhaps matches TRBD2 (6 bases). The V gene lost 2 bases and the J gene lost 0 bases, with 13 bases spanning the gap. Germline V lookup: CDR1 SGHNT, CDR2 YENEEA. This CDR3 has 17 residues. The CDR3 DNA reads as TGTGCCAGCAGCTTAAGCCGGGAGCCCGCGAACACCGGGGAGCTGTTTTTT. It translates to CASSLSREPANTGELFF.

The rearrangement links TRBV6-5 to TRBJ1-2; 9 bases line up with TRBD1. After removal of 9 bases from V and 4 bases from J, the junction contained 9 bases not matched to a gene. Germline V gene lookup returns CDR1 MNHEY and CDR2 SVGAGI. The CDR3 covers 14 residues. CDR3 amino acids: CASLTGQGGYGYTF. The CDR3 DNA follows: TGTGCCAGTTTAACGGGACAGGGAGGCTATGGCTACACCTTC.

The chain couples TRBV2 to TRBJ2-2; unclear D gene. Trimming pared 7 bases from V and 4 bases from J, leaving 13 bases between. The length of the CDR3 is 14 residues. CDR1 is SNHLY and CDR2 is FYNNEI in the germline V gene. The CDR3 DNA sequence: TGTGCCAGCACCATTGTGGCGCTCACCGGGGAGCTGTTTTTT. Translated, it gives CASTIVALTGELFF.

The chain has TRBV6-5 and TRBJ1-2, with TRBD1 as a possible D gene (6 bases). Germline lookup yields CDR1 MNHEY and CDR2 SVGAGI. The CDR3 is 12 residues long. The V end was cut by 5 bases, the J end by 7 bases, with 11 bases between. As DNA, the CDR3 is TGTGCCAGCAGTGAACAGGGAGCTGGCTACACCTTC. As protein: CASSEQGAGYTF.

This clone appeared a few times. The chain employs TRBV7-3 and TRBJ2-6, with D maybe TRBD2 (5 bases). The germline V gene has CDR1 SGHTA and CDR2 FQGTGA. V dropped 5 bases and J dropped 4 bases, with 18 bases sitting between them. The CDR3 is 17 residues long. The CDR3 nucleotides are TGTGCCAGCAGCCCACCGACGGGATTAGGGGGGGCCAACGTCCTGACTTTC. It specifies CASSPPTGLGGANVLTF.

The V and J genes are TRBV5-4 and TRBJ1-3; D not resolved. There are 16 residues in the CDR3. Germline assignment: CDR1 SGHNT and CDR2 YYREEE (reference sequence). V dropped 4 bases and J dropped 0 bases, with 14 bases sitting between them. The CDR3, as DNA: TGTGCCAGCAGCCTGCGGACGCCCAGCTCTGGAAACACCATATATTTT. It codes for CASSLRTPSSGNTIYF.

V usage is TRBV6-6 and J usage is TRBJ1-1; 9 nucleotides line up with TRBD1. Trimming took 4 bases from V and 3 from J; bases not matched to a gene: 6. The CDR3 totals 15 residues. Per germline, CDR1 MNHNY and CDR2 SVGAGI (reference sequence). CDR3 in DNA: TGTGCCAGCAGTTTGCAGACAGGGGGTGACACTGAAGCTTTCTTT. It codes for CASSLQTGGDTEAFF.